This is a list of T cell receptor beta chains from one sample in a study of cytomegalovirus exposure and HLA in healthy donors. The method was immunoSEQ multiplex PCR; TCRdb's version includes in-frame clones alone and lacks a portion of them. The sample has 150,000 to 200,000 clones, around nine tenths seen once; the top ten hold under 2.5%. Sequencing was carried out using PBMCs. All receptors derive from a woman aged 18 to 35 in good health and CMV-seronegative. Both conserved end residues are part of each CDR3. The D gene is left open where the match is weak. A row's size may be missing; if present it is once, few, many or a size class.

J | D | size | V | DNA | CDR3
TRBJ2-7 | NA | NA | TRBV7-7 | TGTGCTAGCAGCATGGGGCCCTCCTACGAGCAGTACTTC | CASSMGPSYEQYF
TRBJ2-7 | TRBD2 | NA | TRBV6-5 | TGTGCCAGCAGTTACAGCGGGAGGGTCTACGAGCAGTACTTC | CASSYSGRVYEQYF
TRBJ1-2 | TRBD1 | NA | TRBV7-2 | TGTGCCAGCAGCGAAAACCGGGACAGTTTATGGTATGGCTACACCTTC | CASSENRDSLWYGYTF
TRBJ1-2 | TRBD1 | NA | TRBV6-4 | TGTGCCAGCAGTGAAGGGGGCAGTTACTATGGCTACACCTTC | CASSEGGSYYGYTF
TRBJ1-1 | NA | NA | TRBV19 | TGTGCCAGTAGTCCAGGCGGCGTCCGGGGAGCTTTCTTT | CASSPGGVRGAFF
TRBJ2-2 | TRBD1 | NA | TRBV9 | TGTGCCAGCAGCCTCAGACAGGGACGGACCGGGGAGCTGTTTTTT | CASSLRQGRTGELFF
TRBJ2-7 | NA | NA | TRBV5-1 | TGCGCCAGCAGCCCGGCGGCTTCCTACGAGCAGTACTTC | CASSPAASYEQYF
TRBJ2-1 | NA | NA | TRBV13 | TGTGCCAGCAGCCCCCGCGGGGTCTCCTACAATGAGCAGTTCTTC | CASSPRGVSYNEQFF
TRBJ2-5 | TRBD1 | NA | TRBV28 | TGTGCCAGTTCCGGGACAGCTGAAGAGACCCAGTACTTC | CASSGTAEETQYF
TRBJ2-5 | TRBD1 | NA | TRBV7-7 | TGTGCCAGCAGCCGGGACAGCGAAGAGACCCAGTACTTC | CASSRDSEETQYF
TRBJ1-5 | NA | NA | TRBV4-1 | TGCGCCAGCAGCCAATCCGCCAGGAGCAATCAGCCCCAGCATTTT | CASSQSARSNQPQHF
TRBJ1-5 | TRBD1 | NA | TRBV6-1 | TGTGCCAGCGGGGGGACAGGACGTTTGGGTCAGCCCCAGCATTTT | CASGGTGRLGQPQHF
TRBJ2-2 | NA | NA | TRBV1 | TGCACCAGCAGCCAGGACAGGGGGAACGGGGAGCTGTTTTTT | CTSSQDRGNGELFF
TRBJ2-3 | NA | once | TRBV9 | TGTGCCAGCAGCTTCGGGGTGGGACTCACAGATACGCAGTATTTT | CASSFGVGLTDTQYF
TRBJ2-3 | NA | once | TRBV9 | TGTGCCAGCAGCGCCCTTCATCCCGGAGATACGCAGTATTTT | CASSALHPGDTQYF
TRBJ1-2 | NA | few | TRBV5-6 | TGTGCCAGCAGCTCTCAGGGTTTCGGCTACACCTTC | CASSSQGFGYTF
TRBJ2-1 | TRBD2 | NA | TRBV5-1 | TGCGCCAGCAGCTGGACTAGCGGCCCCTACAATGAGCAGTTCTTC | CASSWTSGPYNEQFF
TRBJ2-1 | NA | NA | TRBV29-1 | TGCAGCGTTGGAGGTCTCGCCCCTTACAATGAGCAGTTCTTC | CSVGGLAPYNEQFF
TRBJ2-1 | TRBD2 | NA | TRBV10-3 | TGTGCCATCAGTGAGGCGGGAGATACTTACAATGAGCAGTTCTTC | CAISEAGDTYNEQFF
TRBJ1-2 | NA | NA | TRBV28 | TGTGCCAGCAGGGGAGGGGCGGGGGGCTCTGGCTATGGCTACACCTTC | CASRGGAGGSGYGYTF
TRBJ2-4 | NA | NA | TRBV2 | TGTGCCAGCATGGGAGATATAGCCAAAAACATTCAGTACTTC | CASMGDIAKNIQYF
TRBJ1-2 | NA | NA | TRBV2 | TGTGCCAGCATTCCCTGGGGGGGGGCGGTTTCCTATGGCTACACCTTC | CASIPWGGAVSYGYTF
TRBJ1-3 | NA | once | TRBV7-2 | TGTGCCAGCAGCGTTATGGCCGGGGACACCATATATTTT | CASSVMAGDTIYF
TRBJ2-2 | TRBD2 | NA | TRBV5-1 | TGCGCCAGCAGCTTGTTGCGGGGGACCGGGGAGCTGTTTTTT | CASSLLRGTGELFF
TRBJ2-2 | TRBD1 | NA | TRBV6-1 | TGTGCCAGCAGCTGGGACAGGCCCATCGGGGAGCTGTTTTTT | CASSWDRPIGELFF
TRBJ2-1 | NA | NA | TRBV7-2 | TGTGCCAGCTTCGGCTACAATGAGCAGTTCTTC | CASFGYNEQFF
TRBJ2-7 | TRBD1 | NA | TRBV19 | TGTGCCAGTAGTATAGATACCGGGACAGGGAATACCTACGAGCAGTACTTC | CASSIDTGTGNTYEQYF
TRBJ2-3 | NA | NA | TRBV2 | TGTGCCAGCAGTGGGGATCTAGCGCGACCAGATACGCAGTATTTT | CASSGDLARPDTQYF
TRBJ2-3 | TRBD2 | NA | TRBV28 | TGTGCCAGCACCTCGTGGGCTAGCGGGGGGTACACAGATACGCAGTATTTT | CASTSWASGGYTDTQYF
TRBJ1-1 | NA | once | TRBV6-4 | TGTGCCAGCAGTGTTGAGAGGGACACTGAAGCTTTCTTT | CASSVERDTEAFF
TRBJ2-1 | TRBD2 | NA | TRBV6-5 | TGTGCCAGCAGTGACTCAGACGGGGGGGGGAATGAGCAGTTCTTC | CASSDSDGGGNEQFF
TRBJ2-7 | NA | few | TRBV10-1 | TGCGCCAGCAGTGATCGCGAGGCCCCGTGGGGAGGCCCCCACTACGAGCAGTACTTC | CASSDREAPWGGPHYEQYF
TRBJ2-7 | NA | NA | TRBV28 | TGTGCCAGCAGTTTCTTCCCATCCTCTAGCAACGAGCAGTACTTC | CASSFFPSSSNEQYF
TRBJ2-7 | TRBD1 | NA | TRBV11-2 | TGTGCCAGCAGCAATATCGGACAGGGAGACTACGAGCAGTACTTC | CASSNIGQGDYEQYF
TRBJ2-1 | NA | few | TRBV6-5 | TGTGCCAGCAGTTATGGCCAATCACCGAATGAGCAGTTCTTC | CASSYGQSPNEQFF
TRBJ2-7 | NA | NA | TRBV25-1 | TGTGCCAGCAGCCGGGGAAGTGCCTACGAGCAGTACTTC | CASSRGSAYEQYF
TRBJ2-7 | TRBD2 | NA | TRBV18 | TGTGCCAGCTCACGGGAACTAGCGCGACGTTACGAGCAGTACTTC | CASSRELARRYEQYF
TRBJ1-3 | NA | NA | TRBV18 | TGTGCCAGCTCACCAGCAGGGATCTCTGGAAACACCATATATTTT | CASSPAGISGNTIYF
TRBJ2-7 | TRBD2 | NA | TRBV19 | TGTGCCAGTAGCCCCACGGGGGGGATCCCCTACGAGCAGTACTTC | CASSPTGGIPYEQYF
TRBJ2-3 | TRBD2 | once | TRBV9 | TGTGCCAGCAGCGTAGGACCTAGCGGGACGGATACGCAGTATTTT | CASSVGPSGTDTQYF
TRBJ1-2 | TRBD1 | NA | TRBV29-1 | TGCAGCGCGAGATACAGGGGAGGACCCTTTAACTATGGCTACACCTTC | CSARYRGGPFNYGYTF
TRBJ1-2 | TRBD1 | NA | TRBV7-2 | TGTGCCAGCACCCCATGGGGACAGGGGGGATATGGCTACACCTTC | CASTPWGQGGYGYTF
TRBJ2-7 | NA | NA | TRBV6-5 | TGTGCCAGCAGTTACATCCCCAACTACGAGCAGTACTTC | CASSYIPNYEQYF
TRBJ2-3 | TRBD1 | NA | TRBV7-8 | TGTGCCAGCAGCTTAATACAGGGGATGACAGATACGCAGTATTTT | CASSLIQGMTDTQYF
TRBJ1-1 | TRBD1 | NA | TRBV5-4 | TGTGCCAGCAGCCCGCCGGGACAGGGTTCGGTTAAAGGAGTCAACACTGAAGCTTTCTTT | CASSPPGQGSVKGVNTEAFF
TRBJ1-1 | NA | NA | TRBV5-4 | TGTGCCAGCAGCTCCAAAAAACGGGAGGACACTGAAGCTTTCTTT | CASSSKKREDTEAFF
TRBJ2-3 | TRBD2 | NA | TRBV4-1 | TGCGCCAGCAGCCAAGGCGCGGCGGGGGGGCGAGATACGCAGTATTTT | CASSQGAAGGRDTQYF
TRBJ2-2 | NA | NA | TRBV7-3 | TGTGCCAGCAGCTTAGATATGGTTAGAGTTGACACCGGGGAGCTGTTTTTT | CASSLDMVRVDTGELFF
TRBJ1-1 | TRBD1 | NA | TRBV14 | TGTGCCAGCAGTCCACAGGGGGCGCGGAATACTGAAGCTTTCTTT | CASSPQGARNTEAFF
TRBJ2-1 | NA | NA | TRBV4-2 | TGTGCCAGCAGCCAAGTCACTAGCTCCTACAATGAGCAGTTCTTC | CASSQVTSSYNEQFF
TRBJ2-7 | TRBD1 | NA | TRBV18 | TGTGCCAGCTCACCACTACGGGACAGCTACTCCTACGAGCAGTACTTC | CASSPLRDSYSYEQYF
TRBJ1-5 | NA | NA | TRBV12-5 | TGTGCTAGTGGTTTGACAGTCAATCAGCCCCAGCATTTT | CASGLTVNQPQHF
TRBJ1-2 | NA | NA | TRBV28 | TGTGCCAGCAGTTCCGGTCAGGGTGTACCCTATGGCTACACCTTC | CASSSGQGVPYGYTF
TRBJ2-5 | TRBD2 | NA | TRBV7-3 | TGTGCCAGCAGCCCGGGACTACAAGAGACCCAGTACTTC | CASSPGLQETQYF